This passage covers 19 T cell receptor beta chains from one sample sequenced in a study of T cell repertoires in cytomegalovirus infection. TCRdb reprocessed the reads via MiXCR and lists one record per CDR3 protein. The sample contains about 920,000 distinct CDR3 sequences, roughly 31% of which appear only once. For these TCRs, the target antigens are not known. The starting material was cultured CD8+ T cells from PBMCs, obtained from culture after CMV antigen stimulation. The receptors stem from a human donor in good health (CMV status not recorded). Some clones in this sample may be carry-over from other donors' samples.

The chain recombines TRBV4-2 with TRBJ2-7; possibly TRBD1 for D (6 bases). The CDR3 length is 17 residues. The ends were cut back, 1 base at V and 3 bases at J, with 19 bases in the middle. The germline V gene has CDR1 LGHNA and CDR2 YNFKEQ. CDR3 in amino acids: CASSQGLSQGSGYEQYF. CDR3 nucleotide sequence: TGTGCCAGCAGCCAAGGTTTGAGCCAGGGGTCGGGCTACGAGCAGTACTTC.

This rearrangement joins TRBV10-3 to TRBJ2-1; D could derive from TRBD1 or TRBD2 (7 bases each). The V end was cut by 2 bases, the J end by 8 bases, with 19 bases between. The CDR3 totals 16 residues. Germline values: CDR1 ENHRY, CDR2 SYGVKD. The CDR3 sequence is CAISEPRGGGPDEQFF. CDR3 coding DNA: TGTGCCATCAGTGAGCCCAGGGGGGGGGGCCCCGATGAGCAGTTCTTC.

This clonotype was counted between two and nine times. This chain connects TRBV28 to TRBJ1-1; the match to TRBD1 covers 10 bases. With V trimmed by 6 bases and J by 4 bases, 8 bases remained unmatched. There are 15 residues in the CDR3. Germline V CDR1 and CDR2: MDHEN, SYDVKM. The CDR3 spells CASRPDRGRGTEAFF. The CDR3 DNA follows: TGTGCCAGCAGGCCCGACAGGGGGCGAGGCACTGAAGCTTTCTTT.

This chain connects TRBV6-1 to TRBJ1-2, with D possibly matching TRBD1 (6 bases). The CDR3 covers 16 residues. The V and J ends lost 2 bases and 4 bases respectively, with 17 bases between them. The germline gives CDR1 MNHNS, CDR2 SASEGT. CDR3 residues: CASSELVTGIGYGYTF. The DNA of the CDR3 is TGTGCCAGCAGTGAATTGGTAACAGGGATCGGCTATGGCTACACCTTC.

This clonotype was picked up many times. This chain uses TRBV7-8 with TRBJ2-1; 9 bases match TRBD1. The CDR3 has 15 residues. The V gene's germline CDR1 is SGHVS and CDR2 FQNEAQ. V was pared by 5 bases and J by 5 bases, with 7 bases of the junction left unmatched. This CDR3 reads CASSLGTGRNNEQFF. In DNA form, the CDR3 reads TGTGCCAGCAGCCTTGGGACAGGGAGGAACAATGAGCAGTTCTTC.

J is TRBJ2-7 and V is TRBV27; TRBD1 is a possible D gene (7 bases). Germline V gene lookup returns CDR1 MNHEY and CDR2 SMNVEV (reference sequence). V lost 5 bases, J lost 1 base, and 18 bases lay in between. This CDR3 is built from 16 residues. The CDR3 here is CASSLSAGQLSYEQYF. The CDR3 bases are TGTGCCAGCAGTCTTTCGGCGGGACAGCTTTCCTACGAGCAGTACTTC.

The chain combines TRBV19 with TRBJ1-3, with unresolved D. CDR3 length: 14 amino acids. Germline values: CDR1 LNHDA, CDR2 SQIVND (reference sequence). Trimming stripped 5 bases from V and 0 bases from J, with 8 bases between. The CDR3 region has the DNA TGTGCCAGTAGTGAACGGCTCTCTGGAAACACCATATATTTT. This translates into CASSERLSGNTIYF.

The table lists this clonotype with a few counts. The chain's CDR3 is CASSHASGRYSGNTIYF. The CDR3 nucleotides are TGCGCCAGCAGCCATGCCTCGGGACGCTACTCTGGAAACACCATATATTTT. The rearrangement joins TRBV4-1 to TRBJ1-3; D might be TRBD1 (5 bases). The V end lost 3 bases, the J end lost 0 bases, and 15 bases lay between the germline ends. This CDR3 is 17 amino acids long. Germline CDR1 MGHRA, CDR2 YSYEKL.

A single count supports this clonotype. V and J are TRBV19 and TRBJ2-1; D not certain. Trimming shortened V by 3 bases and J by 5 bases, and 11 bases separated the two germline ends. Germline assignment: CDR1 LNHDA and CDR2 SQIVND (reference sequence). The CDR3 length is 14 residues. CDR3 protein: CASSIPPQHNEQFF. CDR3 DNA sequence: TGTGCCAGTAGTATCCCCCCCCAACACAATGAGCAGTTCTTC.

V usage is TRBV20-1 and J usage is TRBJ2-1; TRBD2 might be the D (5 bases). The V and J ends lost 3 bases and 4 bases respectively, with 10 bases between them. The length of the CDR3 is 13 residues. Per the germline V gene, CDR1 is DFQATT and CDR2 is SNEGSKA (reference sequence). This CDR3 reads CSASGVIYNEQFF. CDR3 sequence (DNA): TGCAGTGCTAGCGGGGTGATTTACAATGAGCAGTTCTTC.

The rearrangement uses TRBV19 and TRBJ2-3; 9 bases are a match to TRBD1. Germline CDR1 reads LNHDA; CDR2 reads SQIVND (reference sequence). The J segment lost 3 bases and the V segment lost 5 bases, leaving 6 bases of the junction unmatched. The CDR3 sequence is 15 residues long. CDR3 in DNA: TGTGCCAGTAGTGGGGACAGGGAAATGACAGATACGCAGTATTTT. Its translation: CASSGDREMTDTQYF.

About this clonotype itself: This may be a read error: a much more frequent sequence differs by one nucleotide. The V gene is TRBV27, the J gene TRBJ2-6, with D hard to call. V lost 2 bases and J 1 base, leaving 6 bases between the germline ends. This CDR3 is built from 15 residues. Germline V gene sequence: CDR1 MNHEY, CDR2 SMNVEV (reference sequence). The CDR3 protein is CASSLVMSGANVLTF. The CDR3 nucleotides are TGTGCCAGCAGTTTAGTTATGTCTGGGGCCAACGTCCTGACTTTC.

This clonotype has more than one count but fewer than ten. The chain combines TRBV7-6 with TRBJ1-1; possible D gene TRBD1, 5 bases. Trimming removed 5 bases at V and 1 base at J, with 17 bases between. The CDR3 spans 16 residues. Germline CDR1 reads SGHVS; CDR2 reads FNYEAQ. The CDR3 DNA follows: TGTGCCAGCAGCCCTTCAGCGGGGCCGGGGAACACTGAAGCTTTCTTT. Protein product: CASSPSAGPGNTEAFF.

V usage is TRBV2 and J usage is TRBJ2-1, with D unresolved. The germline V gene has CDR1 SNHLY and CDR2 FYNNEI. The V end lost 10 bases, the J end lost 7 bases, and 11 bases lay between the germline ends. The CDR3 runs to 11 residues. The CDR3, as DNA: TGTGCCACCGAAGTACGTAATGAGCAGTTCTTC. Translating gives CATEVRNEQFF.

V is TRBV12-3 or TRBV12-4 and J is TRBJ2-1; D gene ambiguous. V lost 7 bases and J lost 0, with 16 bases in between. The CDR3 covers 16 residues. As DNA, the CDR3 is TGTGCCAGCACCCCTGACAAAGAGAGCTCCTACAATGAGCAGTTCTTC. Translating it yields CASTPDKESSYNEQFF.

This clonotype turned up a few times. This chain links TRBV27 with TRBJ1-4, with TRBD1 as a possible D gene (5 bases). V dropped 4 bases and J dropped 7 bases, with 16 bases sitting between them. The germline CDR1 and CDR2 sequences are MNHEY and SMNVEV (reference sequence). The CDR3 contains 15 residues. This CDR3 is CASSSPRGQVEKLFF. The CDR3 DNA sequence: TGTGCCAGCAGTTCCCCAAGGGGCCAAGTTGAAAAACTGTTTTTT.

Only a few counts were recorded for this clonotype. This rearrangement joins TRBV7-8 to TRBJ1-3, with D possibly TRBD1 on 5 matching bases. This CDR3 spans 14 amino acids. CDR1 SGHVS and CDR2 FQNEAQ come from the germline V gene. V was trimmed by 2 bases and J by 7 bases, leaving 12 bases between them. The CDR3 loop is CASSLTGTGNTIYF. Here the CDR3 DNA reads TGTGCCAGCAGCTTAACGGGGACGGGGAACACCATATATTTT. Together with reference TRBV7-8 and TRBJ1-3, the CDR3 gives the full variable domain: GAGVSQSPRYKVAKRGQDVALRCDPISGHVSLFWYQQALGQGPEFLTYFQNEAQLDKSGLPSDRFFAERPEGSVSTLKIQRTQQEDSAVYLCASSLTGTGNTIYFGEGSWLTVV.

The J gene is TRBJ2-1, the V gene TRBV27; D possibly matches TRBD1 or TRBD2 (5 bases each). Trimming pared 8 bases from V and 5 bases from J, leaving 13 bases between. Germline CDR1 is MNHEY and CDR2 is SMNVEV (reference sequence). The CDR3 spans 13 residues. CDR3 sequence: CASFGATDNEQFF. The DNA for the CDR3 is TGTGCCAGCTTCGGGGCTACCGACAATGAGCAGTTCTTC.

In its sample, this clonotype was seen many times. V is TRBV6-1 and J is TRBJ1-5; 9 bases are shared with TRBD1. CDR3 length: 15 residues. With 6 bases clipped from V and 3 bases from J, the junction kept 6 bases outside the gene matches. From germline, CDR1 is MNHNS and CDR2 SASEGT. The CDR3 nucleotides are TGTGCCAGCAGAACCGGGACAGGGCACAATCAGCCCCAGCATTTT. Protein sequence: CASRTGTGHNQPQHF.